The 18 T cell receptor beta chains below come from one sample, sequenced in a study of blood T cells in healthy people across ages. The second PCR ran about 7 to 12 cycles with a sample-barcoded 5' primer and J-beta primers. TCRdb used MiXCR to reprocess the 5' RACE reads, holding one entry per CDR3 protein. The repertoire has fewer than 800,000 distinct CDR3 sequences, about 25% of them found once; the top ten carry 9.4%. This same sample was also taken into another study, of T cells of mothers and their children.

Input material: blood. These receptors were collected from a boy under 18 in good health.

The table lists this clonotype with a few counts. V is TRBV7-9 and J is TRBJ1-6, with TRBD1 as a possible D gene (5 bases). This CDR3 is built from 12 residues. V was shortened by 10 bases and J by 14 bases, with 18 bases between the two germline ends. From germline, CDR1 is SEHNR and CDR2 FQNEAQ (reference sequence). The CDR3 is CATDRQQSTLHF. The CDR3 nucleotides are TGTGCCACCGACCGACAGCAGTCCACCCTCCACTTT. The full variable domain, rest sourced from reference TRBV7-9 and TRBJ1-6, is DTGVSQNPRHKITKRGQNVTFRCDPISEHNRLYWYRQTLGQGPEFLTYFQNEAQLEKSRLLSDRFSAERPKGSFSTLEIQRTEQGDSAMYLCATDRQQSTLHFGNGTRLTVT.

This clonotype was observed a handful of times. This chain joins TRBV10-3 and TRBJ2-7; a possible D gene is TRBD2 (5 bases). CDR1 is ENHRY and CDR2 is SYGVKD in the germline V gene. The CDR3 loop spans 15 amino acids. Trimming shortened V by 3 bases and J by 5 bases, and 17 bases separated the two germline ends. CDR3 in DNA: TGTGCCATCAGTGACCCACGGGGATCCCCGGACGAGCAGTACTTC. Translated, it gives CAISDPRGSPDEQYF.

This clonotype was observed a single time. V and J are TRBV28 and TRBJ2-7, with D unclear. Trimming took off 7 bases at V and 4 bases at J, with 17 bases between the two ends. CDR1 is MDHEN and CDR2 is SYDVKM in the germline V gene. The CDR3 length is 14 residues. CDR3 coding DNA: TGTGCCAGCACCTACTCCGCTAACATGTACGAGCAGTACTTC. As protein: CASTYSANMYEQYF.

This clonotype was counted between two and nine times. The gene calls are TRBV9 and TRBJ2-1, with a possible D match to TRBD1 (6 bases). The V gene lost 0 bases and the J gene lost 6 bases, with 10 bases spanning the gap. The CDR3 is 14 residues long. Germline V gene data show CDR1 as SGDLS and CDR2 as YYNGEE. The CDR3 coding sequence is TGTGCCAGCAGCGTAGCACAGGGTAGCAATGAGCAGTTCTTC. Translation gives CASSVAQGSNEQFF.

The CDR3 sequence is CASSSPGLAPYEQYF. The CDR3 DNA reads as TGTGCCAGCAGCTCTCCGGGACTAGCGCCCTACGAGCAGTACTTC. This chain joins TRBV7-8 and TRBJ2-7; 10 bases align to TRBD2. Germline assignment: CDR1 SGHVS and CDR2 FQNEAQ. Losses at the gene ends were 4 bases for V and 2 bases for J; bases not matched to a gene: 5. The CDR3 sequence is 15 residues long.

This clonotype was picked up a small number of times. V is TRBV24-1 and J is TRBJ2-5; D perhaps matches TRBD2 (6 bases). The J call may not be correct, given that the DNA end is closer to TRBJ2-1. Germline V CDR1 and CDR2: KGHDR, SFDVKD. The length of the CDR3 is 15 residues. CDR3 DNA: TGTGCCACCAGTGATCCCCCGGGACTGAACAATGAGCAGTTCTTC. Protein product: CATSDPPGLNNEQFF.

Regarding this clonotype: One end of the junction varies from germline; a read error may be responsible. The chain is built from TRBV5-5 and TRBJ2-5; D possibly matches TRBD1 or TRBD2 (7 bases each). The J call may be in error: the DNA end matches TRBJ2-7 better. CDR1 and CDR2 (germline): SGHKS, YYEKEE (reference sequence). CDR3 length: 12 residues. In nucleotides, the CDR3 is TGTGTCAGCGGGACAGACGCCTACGAGCAGTACTTC. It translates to CVSGTDAYEQYF.

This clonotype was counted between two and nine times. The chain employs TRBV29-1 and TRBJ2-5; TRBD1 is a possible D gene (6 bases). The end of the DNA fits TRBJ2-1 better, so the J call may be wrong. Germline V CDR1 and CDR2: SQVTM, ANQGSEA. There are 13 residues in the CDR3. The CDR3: CSVERGTKNEQFF. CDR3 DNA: TGCAGCGTTGAAAGGGGGACCAAGAATGAGCAGTTCTTC.

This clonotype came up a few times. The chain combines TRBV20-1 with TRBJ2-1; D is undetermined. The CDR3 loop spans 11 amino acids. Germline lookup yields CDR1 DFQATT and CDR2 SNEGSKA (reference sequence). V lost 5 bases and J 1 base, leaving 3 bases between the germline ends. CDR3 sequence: CSAESYNEQFF. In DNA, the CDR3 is TGCAGTGCTGAATCCTACAATGAGCAGTTCTTC.

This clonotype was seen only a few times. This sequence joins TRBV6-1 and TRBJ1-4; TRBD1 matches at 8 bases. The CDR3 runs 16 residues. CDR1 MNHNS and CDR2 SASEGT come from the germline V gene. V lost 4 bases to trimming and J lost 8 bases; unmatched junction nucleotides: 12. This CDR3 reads CASSALQGAEGEKLFF. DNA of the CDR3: TGTGCCAGCAGTGCCCTTCAGGGGGCCGAGGGGGAAAAACTGTTTTTT.

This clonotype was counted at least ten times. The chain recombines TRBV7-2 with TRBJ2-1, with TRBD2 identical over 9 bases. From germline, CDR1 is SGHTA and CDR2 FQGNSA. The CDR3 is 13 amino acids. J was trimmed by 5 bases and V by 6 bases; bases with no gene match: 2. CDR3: CASRTSGDNEQFF. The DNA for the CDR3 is TGTGCCAGCAGGACTAGCGGAGACAATGAGCAGTTCTTC.

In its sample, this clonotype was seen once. CDR3 sequence reads: CASSQDRGNTDTQYF. DNA of the CDR3: TGCGCCAGCAGCCAAGATCGGGGGAACACAGATACGCAGTATTTT. The chain employs TRBV4-3 and TRBJ2-3; possibly TRBD2 for D (6 bases). V lost 0 bases and J lost 2, with 9 bases in between. The CDR3 is made up of 15 amino acids. Germline V gene sequence: CDR1 LGHNA, CDR2 YSLEER.

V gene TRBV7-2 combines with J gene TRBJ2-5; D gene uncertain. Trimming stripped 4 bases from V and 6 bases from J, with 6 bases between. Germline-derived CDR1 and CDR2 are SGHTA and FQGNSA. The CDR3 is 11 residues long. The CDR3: CASSSIQTQYF. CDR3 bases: TGTGCCAGCAGCTCTATACAGACCCAGTACTTC.

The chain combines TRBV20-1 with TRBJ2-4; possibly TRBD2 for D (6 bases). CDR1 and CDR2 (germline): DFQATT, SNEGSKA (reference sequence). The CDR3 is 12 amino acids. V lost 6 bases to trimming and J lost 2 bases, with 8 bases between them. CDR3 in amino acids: CSAREPKNIQYF. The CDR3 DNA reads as TGCAGTGCCCGGGAGCCCAAAAACATTCAGTACTTC.

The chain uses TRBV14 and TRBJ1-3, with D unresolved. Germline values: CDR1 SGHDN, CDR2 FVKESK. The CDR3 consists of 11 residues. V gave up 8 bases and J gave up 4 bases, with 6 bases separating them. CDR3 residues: CASRLGNTIYF. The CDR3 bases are TGTGCCAGCCGACTGGGAAACACCATATATTTT. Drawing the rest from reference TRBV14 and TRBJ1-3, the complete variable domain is EAGVTQFPSHSVIEKGQTVTLRCDPISGHDNLYWYRRVMGKEIKFLLHFVKESKQDESGMPNNRFLAERTGGTYSTLKVQPAELEDSGVYFCASRLGNTIYFGEGSWLTVV.

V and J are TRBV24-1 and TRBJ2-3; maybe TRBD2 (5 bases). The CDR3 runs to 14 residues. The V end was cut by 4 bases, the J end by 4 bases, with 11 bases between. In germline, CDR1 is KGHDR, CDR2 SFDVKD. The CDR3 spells CATSDSGLSDTQYF. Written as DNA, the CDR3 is TGTGCCACCAGTGACAGCGGACTTTCAGATACGCAGTATTTT.

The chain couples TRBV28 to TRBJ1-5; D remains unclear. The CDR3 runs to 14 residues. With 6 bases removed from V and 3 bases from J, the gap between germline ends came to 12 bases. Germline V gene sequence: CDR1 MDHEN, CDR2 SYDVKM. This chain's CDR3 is CASSMHGHNQPQHF. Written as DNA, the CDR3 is TGTGCCAGCAGCATGCATGGTCACAATCAGCCCCAGCATTTT.

The CDR3 sequence is CASSPRDTSTDTQYF. DNA for the CDR3: TGTGCCAGCTCACCACGGGACACAAGCACAGATACGCAGTATTTT. V usage is TRBV18 and J usage is TRBJ2-3, with a tentative D call TRBD1 (6 bases). There are 15 residues in the CDR3. Germline-derived CDR1 and CDR2 are KGHSH and LQKENI. Trimming removed 1 base at V and 0 bases at J, with 8 bases between.